This is a list of T cell receptor beta chains from one sample in a study of blood T cells in healthy people across ages. TCRdb called the 5' RACE reads again in MiXCR, with one record for every CDR3 protein. Of 1.5 million to 2 million distinct CDR3 sequences listed, about two fifths are singletons. Material: blood. All receptors come from a human donor in good health. Both conserved end residues are part of each CDR3. The D gene is left open where the match is weak. Clone size is not always given. Where it is, it says once, few, many or a class for expanded clones.

d_call	v_call	j_call	clone_size	cdr3_nt	cdr3_aa
-	TRBV15	TRBJ2-2	-	TGTGCCACCGGCCGGGACATCACCGGGGAGCTGTTTTTT	CATGRDITGELFF
-	TRBV4-2	TRBJ2-7	-	TGTGCCAGCAGCCAAGTGCCATTTTCCTACGAGCGGTACTTC	CASSQVPFSYERYF
-	TRBV6-5	TRBJ1-6	few	TGTGCCAGCAGTTACTCGGGACGAACACCCCTCCACTTT	CASSYSGRTPLHF
-	TRBV7-9	TRBJ1-2	-	TGTGCCAGCAGCCCCCAACTGGGGTTGAGTCGTGGCTACACCTTC	CASSPQLGLSRGYTF
-	TRBV10-3	TRBJ2-7	-	TGTGCCATCAGTGAGTCGGTGGAAACCTACGAGCAGTACTTC	CAISESVETYEQYF
TRBD1	TRBV29-1	TRBJ1-1	-	TGCAGCGTTGAAGGTCGACAGGGACCCACTGAAGCTTTCTTT	CSVEGRQGPTEAFF
TRBD1	TRBV15	TRBJ2-7	many	TGTGCCACCAGCAGGGACAGGGCTGGCTACGAGCAGTACTTC	CATSRDRAGYEQYF
-	TRBV12-5	TRBJ1-2	few	TGTGCTAGTGGTTTGGTAGTCGGCAGATCTAACTATGGCTACACCTTC	CASGLVVGRSNYGYTF
-	TRBV20-1	TRBJ2-5	-	TGCAGTGCTCTCCCCGGGGAAACACCAAAAGAGACCCAGTACTTC	CSALPGETPKETQYF
TRBD2	TRBV6-2/TRBV6-3	TRBJ2-7	few	TGTGCCAGCAGTTCCGAGCGGGAGGGCTCCTACGAGCAGTACTTC	CASSSEREGSYEQYF
TRBD1	TRBV10-3	TRBJ1-2	many	TGTGCCACCCTCCCGGACAGGGGGCTTGGCTACACCTTC	CATLPDRGLGYTF
-	TRBV7-9	TRBJ1-4	-	TGTGCCAGCAACTCTGATCTACCCCCTCGGATTGAAAAACTGTTTTTT	CASNSDLPPRIEKLFF
-	TRBV20-1	TRBJ2-1	-	TGCAGTGCTATACTCCGGGGATACCGCTCCTACAATGAGCAGTTCTTC	CSAILRGYRSYNEQFF
-	TRBV29-1	TRBJ2-1	-	TGCATCATTTCCAGGGTTATGGATGAGCAGTTCTTC	CIISRVMDEQFF
-	TRBV4-3	TRBJ1-2	few	TGCGCCAGCAGCTCCCTGGGGCTCCCAGGGAATGGCTACACCTTC	CASSSLGLPGNGYTF
TRBD2	TRBV20-1	TRBJ2-4	few	TGCAGTGCTCGCAATATGGGACTAGGAGAAAACATTCAGTACTTC	CSARNMGLGENIQYF
TRBD2	TRBV9	TRBJ2-3	few	TGTGCCAGCAGCGTACGCAGGGCGGGGGGAGATACGCAGTATTTT	CASSVRRAGGDTQYF
TRBD1	TRBV12-3/TRBV12-4	TRBJ2-7	-	TGTGCCAGCAGGGGACAGGAAAACTACGAGCAGTACTTC	CASRGQENYEQYF
-	TRBV10-3	TRBJ1-6	-	TGTGCCATCAGTGAGATCCAGGGTCATTCACCCCTCCACTTT	CAISEIQGHSPLHF
-	TRBV20-1	TRBJ1-5	-	TGCAGTGCTGACCAGGGTAGTAATCAGCCCCAGCATTTT	CSADQGSNQPQHF
-	TRBV7-3	TRBJ1-2	few	TGTGCCAGCAGCTTAAACGGCCATTCCTATGGCTACACCTTC	CASSLNGHSYGYTF
TRBD2	TRBV4-1	TRBJ2-1	few	TGCGCCAGCAGCCAAAGAAGCGGGGGTACGAGCAATGAGCAGTTCTTC	CASSQRSGGTSNEQFF
-	TRBV20-1	TRBJ2-3	-	TGCAGTGCTCCTTCCGAGGTTCTGGATACGCAGTATTTT	CSAPSEVLDTQYF
-	TRBV7-2	TRBJ2-1	-	TGTGCCAGCAGCCCCAATTGGGATAATGAGCAGTTCTTC	CASSPNWDNEQFF
-	TRBV4-2	TRBJ2-3	-	TGTGCCAGCAGCCAAGGTGGTCGAGATACGCAGTATTTT	CASSQGGRDTQYF
-	TRBV25-1	TRBJ1-1	few	TGTGCCAGCAGTGAAGGACCCCGGGGAGCTTTCTTT	CASSEGPRGAFF
-	TRBV4-3	TRBJ2-1	few	TGCGCCAGCAGCCAAGATATTCGTGGATGGGGGGGCCTGTGGGGTGAGCAGTTCTTC	CASSQDIRGWGGLWGEQFF
-	TRBV5-6	TRBJ1-2	few	TGTGCCAGCAGCCTAACAAGTTTTGGCTACACCTTC	CASSLTSFGYTF
TRBD2	TRBV2	TRBJ2-7	many	TGTGCCAGCCTCCTGGGGGGGTTCAACGAGCAGTACTTC	CASLLGGFNEQYF